This entry concerns a single T cell receptor (beta chain). Antigen: not known. This sample was taken from a study of T cells in localized non-small cell lung cancer. Here immunoSEQ multiplex PCR was the method, and the copy in TCRdb shows in-frame clones only, minus some. The sample consists of around 50,000 clones, 86% of them appearing once. Unmatched junction bases numbered 1, after V lost 3 bases and J lost 2 bases. This CDR3 has 15 amino acids. Per germline, CDR1 LNHDA and CDR2 SQIVND (reference sequence). Notes on the study in general: Adjacent uninvolved lung tissue had the highest T cell clonality, exceeding tumor. Investigators sequenced only a single tumor region, leaving heterogeneity possible. Of the top 100 tumor clones, median about 56 were in adjacent lung, 25 to 35 among its top 100.

V and J are TRBV19 and TRBJ1-3; the match to TRBD1 covers 10 bases. Sequencing was performed on peripheral blood, taken before any cancer treatment. The receptor was isolated from a male donor older than 55 with stage III squamous cell lung carcinoma. The CDR3 region has the DNA TGTGCCAGTAGTATCGGGACAGGGGCTGGAAACACCATATATTTT. Its protein product is CASSIGTGAGNTIYF.